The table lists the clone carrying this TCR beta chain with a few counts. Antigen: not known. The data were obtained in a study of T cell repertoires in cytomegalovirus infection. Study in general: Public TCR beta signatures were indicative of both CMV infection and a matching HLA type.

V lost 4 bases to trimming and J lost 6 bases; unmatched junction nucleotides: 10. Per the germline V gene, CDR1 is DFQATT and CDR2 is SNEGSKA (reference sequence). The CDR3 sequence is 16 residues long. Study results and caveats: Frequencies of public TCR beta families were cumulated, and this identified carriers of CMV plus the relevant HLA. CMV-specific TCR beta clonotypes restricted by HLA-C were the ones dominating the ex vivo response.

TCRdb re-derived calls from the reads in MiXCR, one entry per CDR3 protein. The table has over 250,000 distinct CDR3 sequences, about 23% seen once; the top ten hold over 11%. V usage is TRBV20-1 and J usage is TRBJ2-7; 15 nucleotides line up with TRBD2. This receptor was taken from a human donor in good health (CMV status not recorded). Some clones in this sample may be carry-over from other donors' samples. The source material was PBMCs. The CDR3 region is CSATGLAGGFLGEQYF. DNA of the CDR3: TGCAGTGCTACGGGACTAGCGGGAGGTTTTCTAGGCGAGCAGTACTTC.